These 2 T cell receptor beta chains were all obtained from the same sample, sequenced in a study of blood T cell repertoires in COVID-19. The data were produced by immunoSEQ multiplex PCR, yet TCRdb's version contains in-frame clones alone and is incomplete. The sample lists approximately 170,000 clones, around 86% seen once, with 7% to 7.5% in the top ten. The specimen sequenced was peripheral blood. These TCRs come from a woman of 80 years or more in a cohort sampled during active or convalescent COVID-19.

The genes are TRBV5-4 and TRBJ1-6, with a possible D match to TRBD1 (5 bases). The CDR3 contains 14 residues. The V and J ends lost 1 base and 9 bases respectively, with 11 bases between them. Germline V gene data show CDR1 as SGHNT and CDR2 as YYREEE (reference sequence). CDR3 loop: CASSLHDRTSPLHF. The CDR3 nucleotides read TGTGCCAGCAGCTTGCATGACAGAACTTCACCCCTCCACTTT. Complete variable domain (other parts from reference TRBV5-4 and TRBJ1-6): ETGVTQSPTHLIKTRGQQVTLRCSSQSGHNTVSWYQQALGQGPQFIFQYYREEENGRGNFPPRFSGLQFPNYSSELNVNALELDDSALYLCASSLHDRTSPLHFGNGTRLTVT.

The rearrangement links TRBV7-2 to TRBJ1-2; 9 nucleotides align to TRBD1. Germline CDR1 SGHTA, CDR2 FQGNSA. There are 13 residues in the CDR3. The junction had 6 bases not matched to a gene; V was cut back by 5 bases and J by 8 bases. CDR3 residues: CASSQDRGIGYTF. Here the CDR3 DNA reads TGTGCCAGCAGCCAAGACAGGGGGATAGGCTACACCTTC.